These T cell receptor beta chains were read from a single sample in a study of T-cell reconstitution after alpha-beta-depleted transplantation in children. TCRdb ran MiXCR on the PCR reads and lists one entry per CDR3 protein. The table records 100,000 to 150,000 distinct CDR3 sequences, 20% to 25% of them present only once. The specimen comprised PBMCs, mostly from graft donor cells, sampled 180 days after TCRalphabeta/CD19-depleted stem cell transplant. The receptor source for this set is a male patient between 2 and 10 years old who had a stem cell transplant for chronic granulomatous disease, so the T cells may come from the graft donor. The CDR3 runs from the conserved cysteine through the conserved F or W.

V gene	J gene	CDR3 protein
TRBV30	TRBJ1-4	CAWSVHSQEEKLFF
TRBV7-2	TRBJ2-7	CASSFNSGFEQYF
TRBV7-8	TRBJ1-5	CASSLPTQPQHF
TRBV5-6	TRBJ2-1	CARGPGVLNNEQFF
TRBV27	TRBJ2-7	CASSRQGLEQYF
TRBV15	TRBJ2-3	CATSRGGRDTQYF
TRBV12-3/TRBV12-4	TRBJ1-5	CASTSGDQPQHF
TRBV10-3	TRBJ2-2	CAIRLGRATGELFF
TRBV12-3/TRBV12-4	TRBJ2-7	CASSLYQEAYEQYF
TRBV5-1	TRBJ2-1	CASRAGLASNEQFF
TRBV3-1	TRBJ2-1	CASSLAGAQGDEQFF
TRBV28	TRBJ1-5	CASSPLEASGLKSFQPQHF
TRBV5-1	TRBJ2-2	CASSRETGELFF
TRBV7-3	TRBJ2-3	CASSPVAGVGDTQYF
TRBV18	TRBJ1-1	CASSPEGVNTEAFF
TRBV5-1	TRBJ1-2	CASSLEVGADGYTF
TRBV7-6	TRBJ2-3	CASSSPLAGASTDTQYF
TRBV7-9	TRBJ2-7	CASSSPLDLYEQYF
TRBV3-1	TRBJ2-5	CASISTQYF
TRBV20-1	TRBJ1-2	CSARDSGHEAFWGYTF
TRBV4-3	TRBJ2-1	CASSQDRGFFYNEQFF
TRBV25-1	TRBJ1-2	CASSAPLGGYTF
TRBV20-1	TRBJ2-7	CSAAPPGSYEQYF
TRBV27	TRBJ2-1	CASSWTSGSNEQFF
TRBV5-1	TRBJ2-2	CASSLAQAGGTGELFF
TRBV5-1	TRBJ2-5	CASRGPETQYF
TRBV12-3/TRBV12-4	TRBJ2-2	CASRLTGELFF
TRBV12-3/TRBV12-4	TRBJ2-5	CASSFHPGFQETQYF
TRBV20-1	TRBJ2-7	CSARPPWGTQLNYEQYF
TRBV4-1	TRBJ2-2	CASSQSGGGTGELFF
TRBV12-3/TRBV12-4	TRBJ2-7	CASGSYYEQYF
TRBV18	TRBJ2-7	CASSPLSPGLPLNEQYF
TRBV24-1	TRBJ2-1	CATSPSGRSYNEQFF
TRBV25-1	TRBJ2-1	CASPLAGPSYNEQFF
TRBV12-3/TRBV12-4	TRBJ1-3	CASSHTTGRSGNTIYF
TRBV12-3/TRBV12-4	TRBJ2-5	CASRLLAQETQYF
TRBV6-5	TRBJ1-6	CASSWQQGRKNSPLHF
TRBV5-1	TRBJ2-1	CASSLEREHYNEQFF
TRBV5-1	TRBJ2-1	CASSLSTSSGGDNEQFF
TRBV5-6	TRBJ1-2	CASSLFPGLGYGYTF
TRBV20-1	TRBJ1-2	CSASGGQDGYTF